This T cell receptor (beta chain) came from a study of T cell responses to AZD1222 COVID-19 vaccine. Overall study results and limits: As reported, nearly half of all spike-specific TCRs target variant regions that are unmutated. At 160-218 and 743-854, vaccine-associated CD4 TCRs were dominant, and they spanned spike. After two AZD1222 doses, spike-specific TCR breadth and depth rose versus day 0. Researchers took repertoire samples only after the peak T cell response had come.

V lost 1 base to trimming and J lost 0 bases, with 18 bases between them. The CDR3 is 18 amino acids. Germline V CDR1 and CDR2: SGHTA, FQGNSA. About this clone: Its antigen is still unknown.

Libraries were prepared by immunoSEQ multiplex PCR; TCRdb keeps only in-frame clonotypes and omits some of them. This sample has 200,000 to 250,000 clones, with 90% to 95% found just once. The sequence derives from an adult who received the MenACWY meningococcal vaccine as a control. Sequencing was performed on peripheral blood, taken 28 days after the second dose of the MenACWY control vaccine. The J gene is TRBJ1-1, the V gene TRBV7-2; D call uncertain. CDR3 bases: TGTGCCAGCAGCTTAGTTGGGCAGTTTACGAGTTTGAACACTGAAGCTTTCTTT. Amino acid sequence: CASSLVGQFTSLNTEAFF. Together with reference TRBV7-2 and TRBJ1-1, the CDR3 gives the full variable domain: GAGVSQSPSNKVTEKGKDVELRCDPISGHTALYWYRQSLGQGLEFLIYFQGNSAPDKSGLPSDRFSAERTGGSVSTLTIQRTQQEDSAVYLCASSLVGQFTSLNTEAFFGQGTRLTVV.